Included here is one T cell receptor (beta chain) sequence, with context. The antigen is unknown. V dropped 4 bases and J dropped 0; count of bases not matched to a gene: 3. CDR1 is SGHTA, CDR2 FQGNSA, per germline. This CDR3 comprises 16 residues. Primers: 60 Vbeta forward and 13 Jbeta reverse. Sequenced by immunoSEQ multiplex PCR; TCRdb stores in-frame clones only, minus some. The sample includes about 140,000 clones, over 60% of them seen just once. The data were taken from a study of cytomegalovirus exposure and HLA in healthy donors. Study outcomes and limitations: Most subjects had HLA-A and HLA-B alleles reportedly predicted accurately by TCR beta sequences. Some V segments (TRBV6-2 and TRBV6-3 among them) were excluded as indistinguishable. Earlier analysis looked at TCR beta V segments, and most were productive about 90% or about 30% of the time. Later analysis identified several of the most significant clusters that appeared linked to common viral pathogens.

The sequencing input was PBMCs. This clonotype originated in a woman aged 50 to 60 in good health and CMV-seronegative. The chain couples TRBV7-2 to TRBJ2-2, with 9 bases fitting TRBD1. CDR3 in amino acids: CASSYTGGANTGELFF. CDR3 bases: TGTGCCAGCAGCTACACAGGGGGCGCGAACACCGGGGAGCTGTTTTTT.